The rows below give T cell receptor beta chains drawn from one sample of a study of technical replicates of blood from four donors. The data were produced by immunoSEQ multiplex PCR, yet TCRdb's version contains in-frame clones alone and is incomplete. The sample holds about 58,000 clones, around 92% seen once. The specimen was PBMCs. These TCRs come from a human donor in good health. Some clones in this sample may be carry-over from other donors' samples. Both conserved end residues are part of each CDR3. Each record gives: clone size, D gene, J gene, V gene, CDR3 DNA, CDR3 protein. D genes are given only for firm matches. Not every row has a clone size; where given, it reads once, few, many or a size class.

size: once
D: TRBD1
J: TRBJ2-7
V: TRBV7-8
DNA: TGTGCCAGCAGCTTAGTAGACAGGGGCTTCTCCTACGAGCAGTACTTC
CDR3: CASSLVDRGFSYEQYF

size: -
D: TRBD1
J: TRBJ2-7
V: TRBV7-8
DNA: TGTGCCAGCAGCCCTCTGGGACAGACGAGCTCCTACGAGCAGTACTTC
CDR3: CASSPLGQTSSYEQYF

size: -
D: -
J: TRBJ1-5
V: TRBV11-2
DNA: TGTGCCAGCAGCTTCGGTACGGGGATCAATCAGCCCCAGCATTTT
CDR3: CASSFGTGINQPQHF

size: -
D: TRBD2
J: TRBJ2-2
V: TRBV7-2
DNA: TGTGCCAGCAGCTTAACCGGGGGGGCTGCCGGGGAGCTGTTTTTT
CDR3: CASSLTGGAAGELFF

size: -
D: -
J: TRBJ2-7
V: TRBV6-1
DNA: TGTGCCAGCGCGAGGGGGTTGAAGGACGAGCAGTACTTC
CDR3: CASARGLKDEQYF

size: once
D: TRBD1
J: TRBJ1-6
V: TRBV19
DNA: TGTGCCAGTAGGACAGGGGGCTTATCACCCCTCCACTTT
CDR3: CASRTGGLSPLHF

size: -
D: TRBD2
J: TRBJ2-3
V: TRBV7-2
DNA: TGTGCCAGCAGCCCTATCGTGGGCGGGGGGACCCATACGCAGTATTTT
CDR3: CASSPIVGGGTHTQYF

size: -
D: -
J: TRBJ2-6
V: TRBV6-1
DNA: TGTGCCAGCAGTGAAGCCCACCAAGTCTACTCTGGGGCCAACGTCCTGACTTTC
CDR3: CASSEAHQVYSGANVLTF

size: once
D: -
J: TRBJ2-5
V: TRBV5-1
DNA: TGCGCCAGCAGCTTGCAGGGGTTTGACCAAGAGACCCAGTACTTC
CDR3: CASSLQGFDQETQYF

size: few
D: TRBD1
J: TRBJ1-5
V: TRBV19
DNA: TGTGCCAGTAAAGGACAGGGCAATGGAGCCCAGCATTTT
CDR3: CASKGQGNGAQHF

size: -
D: TRBD2
J: TRBJ2-1
V: TRBV4-1
DNA: TGCGCCAGCAGCCAAGTTTACGGGGGGGTCGATGAGCAGTTCTTC
CDR3: CASSQVYGGVDEQFF

size: -
D: -
J: TRBJ2-3
V: TRBV4-2
DNA: TGTGCCAGCAGCCAGGACACGCCGAGGGATACGCAGTATTTT
CDR3: CASSQDTPRDTQYF

size: -
D: -
J: TRBJ1-2
V: TRBV7-9
DNA: TGTGCCAGCAGCCCAGACCCCGACAAAGGCTATGGCTACACCTTC
CDR3: CASSPDPDKGYGYTF

size: -
D: TRBD2
J: TRBJ2-1
V: TRBV9
DNA: TGTGCCAGCAGCGTAGGACTAGCGGGGGGACACAATGAGCAGTTCTTC
CDR3: CASSVGLAGGHNEQFF

size: -
D: -
J: TRBJ2-7
V: TRBV27
DNA: TGTGCCAGCAGTTTCAATCGGGGGGCGGACGGTCACGAGCAGTACTTC
CDR3: CASSFNRGADGHEQYF

size: -
D: TRBD2
J: TRBJ2-1
V: TRBV5-1
DNA: TGCGCCAGCAGCTTGTCGGGGGGCTACAATGAGCAGTTCTTC
CDR3: CASSLSGGYNEQFF

size: -
D: TRBD2
J: TRBJ2-1
V: TRBV5-1
DNA: TGCGCCAGCAGCGCGAGCGGGGGATACAATGAGCAGTTCTTC
CDR3: CASSASGGYNEQFF

size: -
D: -
J: TRBJ1-5
V: TRBV4-1
DNA: TGCGCCAGCAGCCAAGATCGGGGGAGGAATCAGCCCCAGCATTTT
CDR3: CASSQDRGRNQPQHF

size: -
D: -
J: TRBJ1-1
V: TRBV7-9
DNA: TGTGCCAGCAGCCCGGAAGGGAGAACTGAAGCTTTCTTT
CDR3: CASSPEGRTEAFF

size: few
D: TRBD2
J: TRBJ2-7
V: TRBV7-2
DNA: TGTGCCAGCAGCTTGACGGGGGGGAGCTCCTACGAGCAGTACTTC
CDR3: CASSLTGGSSYEQYF

size: -
D: TRBD2
J: TRBJ2-7
V: TRBV7-2
DNA: TGTGCCAGCAGCTTTAGCGGGAGTCGCGAGCAGTACTTC
CDR3: CASSFSGSREQYF

size: -
D: -
J: TRBJ2-7
V: TRBV5-1
DNA: TGCGCCAGCAGCTCACGACAGAACTACGAGCAGTACTTC
CDR3: CASSSRQNYEQYF

size: once
D: -
J: TRBJ1-5
V: TRBV6-1
DNA: TGTGCCAGCAGTGATGGGTCAGGGCCTCAGCCCCAGCATTTT
CDR3: CASSDGSGPQPQHF

size: -
D: TRBD1
J: TRBJ2-7
V: TRBV4-3
DNA: TGCGCCAGCAGCCAAGGCACGGGACAGACCTACGAGCAGTACTTC
CDR3: CASSQGTGQTYEQYF

size: -
D: TRBD1
J: TRBJ2-7
V: TRBV9
DNA: TGTGCCAGCAGCGTCCGGGACAGCACTTTCTACGAGCAGTACTTC
CDR3: CASSVRDSTFYEQYF

size: once
D: -
J: TRBJ1-4
V: TRBV15
DNA: TGTGCCACCAGCAGAGCAGACATAACTAATGAAAAACTGTTTTTT
CDR3: CATSRADITNEKLFF

size: -
D: TRBD2
J: TRBJ2-1
V: TRBV7-2
DNA: TGTGCCAGCAGCTTAGTGGCTAGCGGATACAATGAGCAGTTCTTC
CDR3: CASSLVASGYNEQFF

size: -
D: -
J: TRBJ1-2
V: TRBV7-2
DNA: TGTGCCAGCAGCCTCCAAAGAGCTAACTATGGCTACACCTTC
CDR3: CASSLQRANYGYTF

size: -
D: TRBD2
J: TRBJ2-3
V: TRBV7-2
DNA: TGTGCCAGCAGTACTAGCGGAAGCGGGACAGATACGCAGTATTTT
CDR3: CASSTSGSGTDTQYF

size: -
D: -
J: TRBJ2-5
V: TRBV7-9
DNA: TGTGCCAGCAGCTTAAAAGGGGAAGAGACCCAGTACTTC
CDR3: CASSLKGEETQYF

size: few
D: TRBD2
J: TRBJ2-1
V: TRBV7-8
DNA: TGTGCCAGCAGCTCTGGACTAGCGGAGGCGGCCTACAATGAGCAGTTCTTC
CDR3: CASSSGLAEAAYNEQFF

size: few
D: TRBD1
J: TRBJ2-5
V: TRBV11-2
DNA: TGTGCCAGCAGCTTACCGGGACAGCAAGAGACCCAGTACTTC
CDR3: CASSLPGQQETQYF

size: -
D: -
J: TRBJ2-5
V: TRBV7-2
DNA: TGTGCCAGCAGCTTAGGAGCAGAGACCCAGTACTTC
CDR3: CASSLGAETQYF

size: few
D: -
J: TRBJ2-1
V: TRBV5-1
DNA: TGCGCCAGCCGCTACCAGGCATCTAACAATGAGCAGTTCTTC
CDR3: CASRYQASNNEQFF

size: -
D: TRBD2
J: TRBJ2-7
V: TRBV9
DNA: TGTGCCAGCAGCTGGGGGGCTAGCGGGAGAAATGGCGAGCAGTACTTC
CDR3: CASSWGASGRNGEQYF

size: -
D: -
J: TRBJ1-2
V: TRBV6-1
DNA: TGTGCCAGCAGACCGACAGCCACTTACTATGGCTACACCTTC
CDR3: CASRPTATYYGYTF

size: -
D: -
J: TRBJ1-5
V: TRBV4-2
DNA: TGTGCCAGCAGCCAAGATACGGTCAATCAGCCCCAGCATTTT
CDR3: CASSQDTVNQPQHF